This T cell receptor beta chain was retrieved from a study of shared clonotypes between healthy human individuals. CD45RO-negative, CCR7-positively selected cells formed the naive CD8 fraction, excluding terminally differentiated effector memory CD45RA+ cells. TCRdb's copy holds only in-frame clones and misses some; the assay was immunoSEQ multiplex PCR. The sample holds around 1.9 million clones, about 92% seen once. Germline V gene sequence: CDR1 MDHEN, CDR2 SYDVKM. With V trimmed by 5 bases and J by 4 bases, 6 bases remained unmatched. The CDR3 has 14 amino acids. The sequence came from a man between 18 and 35 years old in good health. Some clones in this sample may be carry-over from other donors' samples. The material sequenced was naive CD8+ T cells from PBMCs. V and J are TRBV28 and TRBJ2-7, with 9 bases aligning to TRBD1. CDR3 bases: TGTGCCAGCAGTATCCACAGGGGGCTGTACGAGCAGTACTTC. This codes for CASSIHRGLYEQYF.